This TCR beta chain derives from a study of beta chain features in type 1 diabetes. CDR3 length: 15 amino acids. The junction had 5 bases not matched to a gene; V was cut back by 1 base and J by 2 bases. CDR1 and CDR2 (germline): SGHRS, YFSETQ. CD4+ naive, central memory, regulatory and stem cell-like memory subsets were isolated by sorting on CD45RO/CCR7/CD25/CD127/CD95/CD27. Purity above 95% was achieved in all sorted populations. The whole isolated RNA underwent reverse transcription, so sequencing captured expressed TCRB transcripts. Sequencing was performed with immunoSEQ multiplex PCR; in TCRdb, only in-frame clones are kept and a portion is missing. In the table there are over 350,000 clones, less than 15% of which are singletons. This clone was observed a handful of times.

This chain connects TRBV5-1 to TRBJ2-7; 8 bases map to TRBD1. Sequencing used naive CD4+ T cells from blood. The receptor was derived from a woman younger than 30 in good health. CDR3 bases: TGCGCCAGCAGCTTGCCTACAGGGGGGCCCTACGAGCAGTACTTC. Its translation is CASSLPTGGPYEQYF.